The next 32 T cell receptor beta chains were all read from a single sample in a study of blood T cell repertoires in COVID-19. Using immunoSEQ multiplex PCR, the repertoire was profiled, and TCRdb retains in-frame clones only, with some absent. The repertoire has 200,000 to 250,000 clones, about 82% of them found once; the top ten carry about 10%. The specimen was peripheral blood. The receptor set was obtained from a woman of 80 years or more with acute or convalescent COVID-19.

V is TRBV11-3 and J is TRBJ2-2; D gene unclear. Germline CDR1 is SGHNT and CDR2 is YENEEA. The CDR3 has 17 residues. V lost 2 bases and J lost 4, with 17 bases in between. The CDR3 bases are TGTGCCAGCAGCTTAAAAGCAGCGACGCGACTCACCGGGGAGCTGTTTTTT. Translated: CASSLKAATRLTGELFF.

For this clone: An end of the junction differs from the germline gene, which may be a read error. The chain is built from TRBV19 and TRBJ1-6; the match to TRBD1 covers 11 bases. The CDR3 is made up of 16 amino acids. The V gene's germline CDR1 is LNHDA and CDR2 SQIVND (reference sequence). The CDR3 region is CASTQSGTGGNPPLHF. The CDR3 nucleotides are TGTGCCAGTACCCAATCCGGGACAGGGGGTAATCCACCCCTCCACTTT.

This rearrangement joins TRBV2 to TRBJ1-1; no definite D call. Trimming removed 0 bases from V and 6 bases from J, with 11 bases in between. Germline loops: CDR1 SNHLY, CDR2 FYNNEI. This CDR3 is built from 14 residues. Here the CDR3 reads CASSEALWSPEAFF. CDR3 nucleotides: TGTGCCAGCAGTGAAGCGCTCTGGAGCCCTGAAGCTTTCTTT.

The CDR3 DNA reads as TGTGCCAGTAGTATGGGTACCGGGAGCAATCAGCCCCAGCATTTT. Its translation is CASSMGTGSNQPQHF. The chain is built from TRBV19 and TRBJ1-5; D gene unclear. Germline-derived CDR1 and CDR2 are LNHDA and SQIVND (reference sequence). Trimming cost V 3 bases and J 1 base, with 10 bases left between them. This CDR3 spans 15 amino acids.

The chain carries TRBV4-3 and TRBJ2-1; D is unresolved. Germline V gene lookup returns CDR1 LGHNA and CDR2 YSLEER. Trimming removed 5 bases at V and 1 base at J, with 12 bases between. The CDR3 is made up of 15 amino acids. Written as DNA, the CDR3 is TGCGCCAGCAGCTCCTCCCCCGGGTCCTACAATGAGCAGTTCTTC. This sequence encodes CASSSSPGSYNEQFF.

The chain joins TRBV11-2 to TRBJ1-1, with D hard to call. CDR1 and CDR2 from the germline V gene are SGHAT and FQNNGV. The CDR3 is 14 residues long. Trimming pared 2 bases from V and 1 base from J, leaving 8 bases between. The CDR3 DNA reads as TGTGCCAGCAGCTTATGGAGAGGGAACACTGAAGCTTTCTTT. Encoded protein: CASSLWRGNTEAFF.

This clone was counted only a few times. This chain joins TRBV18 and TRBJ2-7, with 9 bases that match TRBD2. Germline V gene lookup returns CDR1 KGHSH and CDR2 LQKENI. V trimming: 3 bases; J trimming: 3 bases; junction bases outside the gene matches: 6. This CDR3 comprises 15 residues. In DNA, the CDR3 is TGTGCCAGCTCACCCCGCGGGGGGGCATTCTACGAGCAGTACTTC. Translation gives CASSPRGGAFYEQYF.

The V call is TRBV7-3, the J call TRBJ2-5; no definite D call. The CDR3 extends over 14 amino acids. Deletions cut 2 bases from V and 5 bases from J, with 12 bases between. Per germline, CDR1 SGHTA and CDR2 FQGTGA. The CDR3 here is CASSLFYGFETQYF. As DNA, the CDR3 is TGTGCCAGCAGCTTATTTTATGGCTTCGAGACCCAGTACTTC.

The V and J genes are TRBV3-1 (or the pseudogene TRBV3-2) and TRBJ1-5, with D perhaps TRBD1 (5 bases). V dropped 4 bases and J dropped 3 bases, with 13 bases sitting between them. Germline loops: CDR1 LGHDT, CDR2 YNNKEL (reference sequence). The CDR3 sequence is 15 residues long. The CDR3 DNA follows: TGTGCCAGCAGCCCCTCTCAGGGTGACAATCAGCCCCAGCATTTT. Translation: CASSPSQGDNQPQHF.

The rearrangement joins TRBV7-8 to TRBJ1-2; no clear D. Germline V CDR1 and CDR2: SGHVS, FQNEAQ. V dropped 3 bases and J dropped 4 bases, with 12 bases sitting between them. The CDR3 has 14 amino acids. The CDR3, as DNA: TGTGCCAGCAGCTTCGGTCTTCCTGGCTATGGCTACACCTTC. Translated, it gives CASSFGLPGYGYTF.

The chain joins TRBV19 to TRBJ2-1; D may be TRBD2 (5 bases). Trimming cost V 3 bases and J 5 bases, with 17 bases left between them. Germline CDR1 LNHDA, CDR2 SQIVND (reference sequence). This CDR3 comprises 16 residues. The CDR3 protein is CASSIALARANNEQFF. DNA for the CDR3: TGTGCCAGTAGTATCGCTTTAGCGCGAGCCAACAATGAGCAGTTCTTC.

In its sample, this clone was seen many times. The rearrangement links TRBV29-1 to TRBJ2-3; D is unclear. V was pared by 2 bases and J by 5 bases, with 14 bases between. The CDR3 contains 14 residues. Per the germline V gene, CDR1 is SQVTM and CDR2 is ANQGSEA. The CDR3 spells CSVENRPRLDTQYF. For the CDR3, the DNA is TGCAGCGTTGAAAATCGTCCACGACTAGATACGCAGTATTTT.

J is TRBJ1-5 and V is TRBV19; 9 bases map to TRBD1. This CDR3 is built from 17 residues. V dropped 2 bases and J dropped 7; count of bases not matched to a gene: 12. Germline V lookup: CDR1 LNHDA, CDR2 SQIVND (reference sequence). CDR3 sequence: CASSIRGDRALSQPQHF. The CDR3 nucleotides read TGTGCCAGTAGTATAAGAGGGGACAGGGCCCTTTCGCAGCCCCAGCATTTT.

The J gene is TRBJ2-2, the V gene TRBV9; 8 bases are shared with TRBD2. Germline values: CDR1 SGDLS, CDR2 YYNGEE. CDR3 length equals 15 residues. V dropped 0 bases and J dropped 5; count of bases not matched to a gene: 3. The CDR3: CASSVAAGGTGELFF. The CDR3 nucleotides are TGTGCCAGCAGCGTAGCGGCGGGGGGAACCGGGGAGCTGTTTTTT.

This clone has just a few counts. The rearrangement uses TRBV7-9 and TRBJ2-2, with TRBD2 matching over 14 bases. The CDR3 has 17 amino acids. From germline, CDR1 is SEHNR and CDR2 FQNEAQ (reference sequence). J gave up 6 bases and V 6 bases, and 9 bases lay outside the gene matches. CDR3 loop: CASRPGLAGESAGELFF. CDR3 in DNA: TGTGCCAGCAGGCCGGGACTAGCGGGAGAAAGCGCCGGGGAGCTGTTTTTT. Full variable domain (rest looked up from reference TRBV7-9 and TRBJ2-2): DTGVSQNPRHKITKRGQNVTFRCDPISEHNRLYWYRQTLGQGPEFLTYFQNEAQLEKSRLLSDRFSAERPKGSFSTLEIQRTEQGDSAMYLCASRPGLAGESAGELFFGEGSRLTVL.

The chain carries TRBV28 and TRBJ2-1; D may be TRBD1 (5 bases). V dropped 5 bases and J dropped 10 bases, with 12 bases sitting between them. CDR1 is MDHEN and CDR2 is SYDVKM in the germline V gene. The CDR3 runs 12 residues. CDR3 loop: CASSTQGTEQFF. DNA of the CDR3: TGTGCCAGCAGTACTCAGGGAACGGAGCAGTTCTTC.

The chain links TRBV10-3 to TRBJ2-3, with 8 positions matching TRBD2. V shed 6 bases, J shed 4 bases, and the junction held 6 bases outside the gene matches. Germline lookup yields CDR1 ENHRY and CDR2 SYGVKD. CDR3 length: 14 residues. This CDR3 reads CAIRDGLAPDTQYF. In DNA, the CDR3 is TGTGCCATCAGAGACGGACTAGCTCCAGATACGCAGTATTTT.

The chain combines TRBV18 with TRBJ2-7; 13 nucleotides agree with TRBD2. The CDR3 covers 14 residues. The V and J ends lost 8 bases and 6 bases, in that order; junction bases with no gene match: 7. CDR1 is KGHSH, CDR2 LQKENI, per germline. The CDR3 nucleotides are TGTGCCAGCACTCCTGGGACTAGCGGGGCCGAGCAGTACTTC. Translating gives CASTPGTSGAEQYF. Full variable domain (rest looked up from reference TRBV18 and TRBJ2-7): NAGVMQNPRHLVRRRGQEARLRCSPMKGHSHVYWYRQLPEEGLKFMVYLQKENIIDESGMPKERFSAEFPKEGPSILRIQQVVRGDSAAYFCASTPGTSGAEQYFGPGTRLTVT.

CDR3 amino acids: CSASHPGLYGYTF. The CDR3 coding sequence is TGCAGTGCTAGTCACCCTGGACTCTATGGCTACACCTTC. The chain couples TRBV20-1 to TRBJ1-2; no reliable D call. Germline V CDR1 and CDR2: DFQATT, SNEGSKA (reference sequence). The CDR3 extends over 13 amino acids. The ends were cut back, 3 bases at V and 4 bases at J, with 12 bases in the middle.

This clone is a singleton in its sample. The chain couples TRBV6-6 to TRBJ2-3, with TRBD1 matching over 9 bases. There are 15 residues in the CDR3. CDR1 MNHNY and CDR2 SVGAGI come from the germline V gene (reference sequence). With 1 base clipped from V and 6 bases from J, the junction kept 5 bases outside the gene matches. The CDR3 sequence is CASSYLGQGLDTQYF. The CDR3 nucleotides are TGTGCCAGCAGTTACTTGGGACAGGGATTGGATACGCAGTATTTT.

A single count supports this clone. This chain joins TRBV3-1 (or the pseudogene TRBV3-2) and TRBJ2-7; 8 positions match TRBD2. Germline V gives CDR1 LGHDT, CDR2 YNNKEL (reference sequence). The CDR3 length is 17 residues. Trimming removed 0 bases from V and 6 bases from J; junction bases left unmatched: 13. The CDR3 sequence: CASSQDLSPGRASEQYF. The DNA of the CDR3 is TGTGCCAGCAGCCAAGATCTATCCCCCGGGAGGGCATCCGAGCAGTACTTC.

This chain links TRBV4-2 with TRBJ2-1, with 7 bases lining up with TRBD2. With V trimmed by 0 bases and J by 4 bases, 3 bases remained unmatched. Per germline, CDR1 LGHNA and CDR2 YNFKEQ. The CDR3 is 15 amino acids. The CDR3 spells CASSQDPSGYNEQFF. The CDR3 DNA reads TGTGCCAGCAGCCAAGACCCTAGCGGTTACAATGAGCAGTTCTTC.

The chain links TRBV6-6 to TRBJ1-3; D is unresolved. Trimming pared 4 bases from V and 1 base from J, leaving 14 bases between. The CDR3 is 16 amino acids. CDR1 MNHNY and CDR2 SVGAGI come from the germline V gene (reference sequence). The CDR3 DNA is TGTGCCAGCAGTTCCACCCTACGGGATTCTGGAAACACCATATATTTT. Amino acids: CASSSTLRDSGNTIYF.

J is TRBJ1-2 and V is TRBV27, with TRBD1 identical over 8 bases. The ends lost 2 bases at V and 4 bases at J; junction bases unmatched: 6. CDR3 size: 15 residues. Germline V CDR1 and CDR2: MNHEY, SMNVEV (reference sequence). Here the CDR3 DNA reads TGTGCCAGCAGTTTAAATACAGGGGGATCCTATGGCTACACCTTC. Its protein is CASSLNTGGSYGYTF.

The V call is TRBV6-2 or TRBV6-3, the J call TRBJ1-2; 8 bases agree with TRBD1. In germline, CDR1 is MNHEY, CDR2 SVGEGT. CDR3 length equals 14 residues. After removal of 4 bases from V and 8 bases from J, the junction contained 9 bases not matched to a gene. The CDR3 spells CASSSPPGQGGYTF. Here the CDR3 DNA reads TGTGCCAGCAGTTCCCCCCCCGGACAGGGAGGCTACACCTTC.

For the CDR3, the DNA is TGTGCCAGTAGCCAGGGAACCGTAAGGACTAGCGGGACCTACAATGAGCAGTTCTTC. Encoded protein: CASSQGTVRTSGTYNEQFF. The chain couples TRBV19 to TRBJ2-1; 12 bases fit TRBD2. V was clipped by 6 bases and J by 2 bases; unmatched bases: 14. The germline V gene encodes CDR1 LNHDA and CDR2 SQIVND (reference sequence). The CDR3 runs 19 residues.

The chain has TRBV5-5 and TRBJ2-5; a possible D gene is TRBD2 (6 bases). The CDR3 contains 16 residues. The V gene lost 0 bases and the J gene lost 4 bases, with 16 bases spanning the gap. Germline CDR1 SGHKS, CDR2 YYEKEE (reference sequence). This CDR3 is CASSLVVVGGRETQYF. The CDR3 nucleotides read TGTGCCAGCAGCTTGGTGGTGGTGGGGGGTCGAGAGACCCAGTACTTC. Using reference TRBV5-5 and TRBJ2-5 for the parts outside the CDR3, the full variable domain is DAGVTQSPTHLIKTRGQQVTLRCSPISGHKSVSWYQQVLGQGPQFIFQYYEKEERGRGNFPDRFSARQFPNYSSELNVNALLLGDSALYLCASSLVVVGGRETQYFGPGTRLLVL.

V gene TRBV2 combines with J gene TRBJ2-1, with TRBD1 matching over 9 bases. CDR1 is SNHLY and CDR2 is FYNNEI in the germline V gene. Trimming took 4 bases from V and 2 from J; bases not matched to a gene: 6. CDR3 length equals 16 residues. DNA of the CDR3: TGTGCCAGCAGTGGTCCCGGGACAGGGACCTACAATGAGCAGTTCTTC. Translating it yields CASSGPGTGTYNEQFF.

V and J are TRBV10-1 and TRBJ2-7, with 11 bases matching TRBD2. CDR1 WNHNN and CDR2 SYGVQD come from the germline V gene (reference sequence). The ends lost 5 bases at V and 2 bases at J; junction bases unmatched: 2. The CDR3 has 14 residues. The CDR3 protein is CASSSSGRTYEQYF. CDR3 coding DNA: TGCGCCAGCAGTTCTAGCGGGAGGACCTACGAGCAGTACTTC.

The CDR3, as DNA: TGTGCCAGCAGCCAAGGCTGGGGGGATAAGCCCCAGCATTTT. Its protein is CASSQGWGDKPQHF. The chain couples TRBV3-1 (or the pseudogene TRBV3-2) to TRBJ1-5; D perhaps matches TRBD1 (5 bases). This CDR3 region has 14 residues. CDR1 and CDR2 from the germline V gene are LGHDT and YNNKEL (reference sequence). Trimming left V 1 base short and J 8 bases short, with 12 bases between.

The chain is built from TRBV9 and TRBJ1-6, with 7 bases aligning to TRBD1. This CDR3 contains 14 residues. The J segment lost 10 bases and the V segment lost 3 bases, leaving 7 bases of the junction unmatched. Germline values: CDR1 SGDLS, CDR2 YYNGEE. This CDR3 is CASSETGMYSPLHF. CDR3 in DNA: TGTGCCAGCAGCGAGACAGGGATGTACTCACCCCTCCACTTT.

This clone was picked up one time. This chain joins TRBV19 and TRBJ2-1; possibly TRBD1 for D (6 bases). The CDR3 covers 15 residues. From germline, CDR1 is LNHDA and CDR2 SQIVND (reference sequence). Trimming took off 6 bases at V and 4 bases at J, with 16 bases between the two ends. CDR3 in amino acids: CASREDRNPYNEQFF. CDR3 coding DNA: TGTGCCAGTAGGGAGGACAGAAACCCATACAATGAGCAGTTCTTC.